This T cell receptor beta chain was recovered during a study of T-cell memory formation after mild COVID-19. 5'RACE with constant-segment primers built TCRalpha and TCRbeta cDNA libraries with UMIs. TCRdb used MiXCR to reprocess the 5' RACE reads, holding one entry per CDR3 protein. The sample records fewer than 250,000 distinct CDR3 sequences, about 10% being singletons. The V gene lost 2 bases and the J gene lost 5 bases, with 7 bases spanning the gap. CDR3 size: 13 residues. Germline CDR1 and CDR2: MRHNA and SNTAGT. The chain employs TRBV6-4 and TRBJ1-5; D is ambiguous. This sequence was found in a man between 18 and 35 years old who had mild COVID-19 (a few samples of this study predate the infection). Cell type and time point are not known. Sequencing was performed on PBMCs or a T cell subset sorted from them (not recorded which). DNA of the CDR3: TGTGCCAGCAGTGACCAGGAAGATCAGCCCCAGCATTTT. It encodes CASSDQEDQPQHF.